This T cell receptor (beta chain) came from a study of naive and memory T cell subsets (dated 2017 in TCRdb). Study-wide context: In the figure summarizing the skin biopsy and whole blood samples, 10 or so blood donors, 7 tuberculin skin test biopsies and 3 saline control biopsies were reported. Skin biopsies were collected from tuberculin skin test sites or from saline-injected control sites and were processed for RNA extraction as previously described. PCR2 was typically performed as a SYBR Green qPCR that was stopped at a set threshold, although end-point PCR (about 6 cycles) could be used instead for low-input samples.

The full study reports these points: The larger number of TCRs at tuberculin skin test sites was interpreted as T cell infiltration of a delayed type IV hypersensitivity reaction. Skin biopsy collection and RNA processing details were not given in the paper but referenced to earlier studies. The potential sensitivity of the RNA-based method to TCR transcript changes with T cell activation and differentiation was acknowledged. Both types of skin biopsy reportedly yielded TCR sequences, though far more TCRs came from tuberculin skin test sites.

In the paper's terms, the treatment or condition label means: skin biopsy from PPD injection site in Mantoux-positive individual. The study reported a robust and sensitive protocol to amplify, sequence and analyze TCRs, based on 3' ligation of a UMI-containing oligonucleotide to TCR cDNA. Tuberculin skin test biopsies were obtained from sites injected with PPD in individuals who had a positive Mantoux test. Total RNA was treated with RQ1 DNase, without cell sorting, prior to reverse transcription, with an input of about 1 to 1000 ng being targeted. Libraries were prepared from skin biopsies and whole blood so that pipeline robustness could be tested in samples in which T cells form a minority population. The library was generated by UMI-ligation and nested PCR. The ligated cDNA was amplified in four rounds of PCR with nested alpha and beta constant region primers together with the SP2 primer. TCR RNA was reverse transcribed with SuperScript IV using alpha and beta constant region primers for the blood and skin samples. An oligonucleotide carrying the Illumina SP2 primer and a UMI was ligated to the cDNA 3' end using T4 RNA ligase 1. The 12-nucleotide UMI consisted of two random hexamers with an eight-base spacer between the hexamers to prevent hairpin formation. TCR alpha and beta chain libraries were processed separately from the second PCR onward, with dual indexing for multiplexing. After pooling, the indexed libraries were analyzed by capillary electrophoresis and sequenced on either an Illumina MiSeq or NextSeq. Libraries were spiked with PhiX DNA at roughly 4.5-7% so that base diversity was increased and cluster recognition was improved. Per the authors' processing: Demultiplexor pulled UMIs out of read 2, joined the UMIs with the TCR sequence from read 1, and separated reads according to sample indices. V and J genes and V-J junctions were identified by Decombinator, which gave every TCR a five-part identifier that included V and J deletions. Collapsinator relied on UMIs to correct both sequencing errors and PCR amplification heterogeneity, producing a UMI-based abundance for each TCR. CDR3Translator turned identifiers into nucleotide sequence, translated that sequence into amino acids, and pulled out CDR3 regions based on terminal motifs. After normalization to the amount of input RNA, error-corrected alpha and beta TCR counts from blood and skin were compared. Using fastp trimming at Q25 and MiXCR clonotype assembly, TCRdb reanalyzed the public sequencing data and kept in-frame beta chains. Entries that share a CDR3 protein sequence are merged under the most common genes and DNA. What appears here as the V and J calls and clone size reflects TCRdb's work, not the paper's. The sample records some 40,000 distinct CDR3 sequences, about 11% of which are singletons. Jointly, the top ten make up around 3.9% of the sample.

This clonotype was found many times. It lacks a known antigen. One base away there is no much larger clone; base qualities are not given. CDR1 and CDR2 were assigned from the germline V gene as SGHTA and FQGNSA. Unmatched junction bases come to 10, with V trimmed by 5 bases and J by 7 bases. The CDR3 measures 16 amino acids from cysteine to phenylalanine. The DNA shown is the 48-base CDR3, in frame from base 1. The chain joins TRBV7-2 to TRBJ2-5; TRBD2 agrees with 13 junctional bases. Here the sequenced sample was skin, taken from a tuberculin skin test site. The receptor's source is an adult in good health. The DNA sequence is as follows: TGTGCCAGCAGCCAGGGGACTAGCGGGATCCGGGGGACCCAGTACTTC. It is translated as CASSQGTSGIRGTQYF.